One TCR beta chain is described in this entry. This clone occurred a few times. Its cognate antigen has yet to be identified. No much larger clonotype is one base removed from it; base qualities were not supplied. The data belong to a study of cytomegalovirus exposure and HLA in healthy donors (TCRdb year 2017). With respect to the entire study: In an earlier analysis of roughly 590 of the donors, approximately 300 Gb of sequence data and 90 million to 120 million unique TCR beta sequences from about 180 million T cells were reported. About 300 gigabases of sequencing data and roughly 90 million unique TCR sequences were included in an early release covering several hundred HLA-typed donors. Of the roughly 410 genotyped donors, more than 75% were placed in the genetic ancestry cluster associated with self-reported Caucasian donors. The study aimed to test whether cataloging public T cell receptors could reveal signatures of past pathogen exposure. Using immunosequencing, the study profiled T cell repertoires from 666 subjects and related those repertoires to cytomegalovirus serostatus. Besides the first cohort of under 700 subjects, a separate validation cohort made up of roughly 120 different subjects was used. To predict cytomegalovirus infection status, the study brought together high-throughput TCR immunosequencing, statistical association of individual TCRs with disease status, and machine learning. To study patterns of TCR occurrence, a later analysis re-analyzed previously published TCR beta repertoires from hundreds of donors and added high-resolution HLA genotyping. Rather than drawing on any new phenotypic data, the later analysis identified candidate immune exposures from TCR beta sequences and the way those sequences occurred across donors. An earlier analysis of 587 of the donors used high-throughput TCR beta sequencing to judge whether each TCR beta V gene segment behaved as functional or pseudogenic. Donor age, sex, ethnicity and CMV serostatus were compiled together with the repertoire data. A later genetic analysis used genome-wide SNP genotypes for about three fifths of the 666 donors, treating that subset as a discovery cohort. Every discovery cohort repertoire had been produced on one sequencing platform. HLA typing included class I and class II loci at four-digit resolution. The number of typed donors differed by locus: about 620-640 for A, B, C, DRB1 and DQB1; roughly 510 for DQA1; 600 to 610 for DPA1; and about 450 for DPB1. Four to six DR-DQ haplotypes were handled as single units for association and clustering, since linkage in the cohort was strong. On average, 235,054 unique TCR beta nucleotide sequences were sequenced per donor among roughly 430 genotyped donors of the cohort, with roughly 18% of those sequences being non-productive. Broader findings and caveats from the paper: Roughly uniform sequencing depth across donors was assumed in presence/absence analyses, although this assumption may not hold. A later genetic analysis reported fewer N-insertions in productive TCRs among donors in an Asian-associated ancestry cluster than the approximately 700-donor mean. The authors suggested that the approach could potentially be extended to other disease states and immunological phenotypes. In a later analysis, several top co-occurrence clusters were reported to appear linked to parvovirus B19, influenza, CMV and Epstein-Barr virus. According to a later analysis, TCR association rates differed among HLA loci, with DRB1 alleles showing the most associated TCRs and HLA-C alleles showing the fewest. A further reported finding was that TCR beta sequences accurately predicted the HLA-A and HLA-B alleles for most subjects in the first cohort. When HLA alleles, especially DR and DQ, strongly co-occurred, TCR associations were difficult to assign to individual alleles. Specific HLA alleles were associated with 15,000 to 20,000 TCR beta sequences at a false discovery rate of 0.05 in a later analysis. The earlier analysis of almost 600 of the donors excluded 15 to 20 rarely observed V segments, including chromosome 9 orphons, because counts were too low. An association between a missense DCLRE1C variant and V-gene and J-gene trimming of TCR beta chains was found in a later genetic analysis and replicated in an independent cohort. Most TCR sequences were seen in very few donors, while some public TCRs were found in many individuals. The 87-base-pair reads could not distinguish some IMGT-functional V segments, including TRBV6-2 and TRBV6-3, so those segments were excluded. Only TCR beta chains were sequenced in this cohort, and the absence of alpha or paired-chain data limited detectable features. A later analysis found that most CMV-associated TCR beta chains appeared HLA-restricted, with HLA associations seemingly driven largely by CMV exposure. In a later analysis, HLA-associated TCR beta chains were found to be more clonally expanded and to have lower generation probabilities than equally common non-associated chains. Linkage disequilibrium might explain the correlated functional status among segregating V segments, but an unknown experimental factor could not be excluded. In vitro tests confirmed that a few of the cytomegalovirus-associated TCR beta chains recognize cytomegalovirus antigens. Because HLA typing was missing for some donors at each locus, association tests included only the typed subset. A cluster of highly shared sequence variants was judged likely to represent a technical artifact of the sequencing pipeline. For the cohort, immune exposure information was limited to CMV serostatus. The study listed 150 to 200 TCR beta chains as associated with cytomegalovirus. An earlier analysis of several hundred of the donors showed that most TCR beta V segments appeared in productive rearrangements either about 90% or about 30% of the time, which broadly matched IMGT annotations. The classifier was reported to diagnose cytomegalovirus status with high specificity and sensitivity in both the original and validation cohorts.

In total, 630 or so healthy bone marrow donors made up the cohort. Cohort members were all nominally healthy when sampled, although unrecorded immune exposures were likely present. The donor was CMV seronegative and belonged to the group of approximately 320 seronegative cohort members. Each donor provided a peripheral blood sample, and peripheral blood mononuclear cells were used for TCR beta sequencing. Genomic DNA was extracted from the blood cell samples with the Qiagen DNeasy Blood Extraction Kit. The library was made by the immunoSEQ multiplex PCR assay. The multiplex PCR relied on a mix of 60 forward primers for TCR Vbeta segments and 13 reverse primers for TCR Jbeta segments. The CDR3 region of rearranged TCR beta genes was amplified from genomic DNA with a multiplex PCR assay. The Illumina HiSeq System was used to sequence the amplified TCR beta libraries as 87-base-pair reads. On the authors' methods: A later analysis counted about 80 million unique TCR beta chains across the 650 to 700 repertoires, and 9.5 million to 11 million of these chains were shared by at least two donors. Raw reads were error-corrected and collapsed into unique sequences with a nearest-neighbor algorithm that merged closely related sequences to remove PCR and sequencing errors. CDR3 sequences were aligned to IMGT reference sequences to assign V, D and J gene segments. For a sequence to be retained, at least a six-nucleotide match to both a V gene segment and a J gene segment was required. A rearrangement counted as productive if the CDR3 had no stop codons and remained in frame with V and J, and every other rearrangement counted as non-productive. Following IMGT convention, CDR3 was defined as the stretch from the second conserved V-encoded cysteine to the conserved J-encoded phenylalanine. Sequences without an unambiguous match to a single V gene segment were excluded from the earlier analysis of a few hundred of the donors. An earlier analysis of several hundred of the donors called V segments functional above 56.7% productive rearrangements and segregating when the between-donor standard deviation exceeded 5%. To diagnose cytomegalovirus status from the catalog of TCR beta chain sequences, a statistical classification framework was built. In a later analysis, V and J genes were assigned by comparing TCR nucleotide sequences against IMGT/GENE-DB human TR gene sequences. In a later analysis, CDR3 sequences and most-parsimonious VDJ recombination scenarios were assigned using the TCRdist pipeline. In a later analysis, each TCR beta chain was defined by its CDR3 amino acid sequence together with its V-gene family, and reads lacking a unique V-gene family were excluded. As a way to deal with suspected cross-contamination and a sequencing artifact, a later analysis dropped approximately 570 nucleotide sequences that were highly shared and had low generation probability. For each public chain, a later analysis derived a clonal expansion index from normalized ranks of inferred template counts within each repertoire. Generation probabilities in a later analysis came from a VDJ recombination model fitted to out-of-frame rearrangements, and those results were checked against IGoR. Hypergeometric tests were used in a later analysis to score TCR-TCR, TCR-HLA and TCR-CMV co-occurrence, with a repertoire-size bias correction applied to the TCR pairs. To estimate false discovery rates, a later analysis permuted the HLA or CMV assignments 20 times. In a later analysis, co-occurring TCRs were grouped using DBSCAN, and TCRdist sequence similarity was added for clustering within HLA-allele-positive subsets. Co-occurrence clustering excluded repertoires with fewer than 30,000 or more than 120,000 public chains, plus five with anomalous nucleotide sharing. The immuneACCESS repertoire file appears here via TCRdb, limited to in-frame rearrangements. These files lack a portion of the clones; in checked studies, under half of the deficit traces to unresolved V genes, and the cause of the others is not known. V and J calls and clone size are copied from that table; D and trimming were computed from the DNA. The sample has 150,000 to 200,000 clones on record, roughly four fifths of them singletons. The ten largest clones take up about 1.5% of the sample.

The germline V gene (reference sequence) supplies CDR1 LNHDA and CDR2 SQIVND. CDR3 length: 14 amino acids, cysteine to phenylalanine. The entry retains the CDR3 DNA only, 42 bases that are in frame from base 1. Relative to germline, V is 5 bases shorter and J is 4 bases shorter, with 14 bases between their ends. The sequence joins TRBV19 to TRBJ1-1; TRBD1 could be the D gene, as 6 bases match. Source material: PBMCs. The TCR originated in a woman aged 18-35 years in good health and CMV-seronegative. The CDR3 region reads CASSPYREATEAFF. The nucleotide sequence reads as follows: TGTGCCAGTAGTCCTTACAGGGAAGCCACTGAAGCTTTCTTT.